Below are 14 T cell receptor beta chains sequenced from a single sample in a study of OX40 agonist ivuxolimab in advanced cancers. Libraries were prepared by immunoSEQ multiplex PCR; TCRdb keeps only in-frame clonotypes and omits some of them. This table holds approximately 70,000 clones, roughly 80% found once. The specimen was CD4+ or CD8+ T cells sorted from blood, collected in a trial of the OX40 agonist ivuxolimab. The receptors come from an adult with an advanced solid tumor such as melanoma, head and neck, liver or kidney cancer.

This clone was recorded a few times. V gene TRBV18 combines with J gene TRBJ2-4, with D possibly matching TRBD2 (6 bases). This CDR3 contains 14 residues. CDR1 KGHSH and CDR2 LQKENI come from the germline V gene. The ends were cut back, 5 bases at V and 3 bases at J, with 11 bases in the middle. As DNA, the CDR3 is TGTGCCAGCTCATCGGGACTCTTCAAAAACATTCAGTACTTC. Translated, it gives CASSSGLFKNIQYF.

The V gene is TRBV11-1, the J gene TRBJ2-6, with D possibly being TRBD1 (6 bases). Trimming left V 7 bases short and J 2 bases short, with 12 bases between. CDR1 is SGHAT, CDR2 FQDESV, per germline (reference sequence). CDR3 size: 15 residues. The DNA for the CDR3 is TGTGCCAGCAACCCCCAGGGGACTGGGGCCAACGTCCTGACTTTC. Encoded protein: CASNPQGTGANVLTF.

The chain employs TRBV2 and TRBJ1-1; TRBD1 aligns across 8 bases. V was pared by 4 bases and J by 7 bases, with 11 bases of the junction left unmatched. CDR1 and CDR2 from the germline V gene are SNHLY and FYNNEI. The CDR3 contains 15 residues. The CDR3 reads CASSAIRGREGEAFF. Here the CDR3 DNA reads TGTGCCAGCAGTGCGATCAGGGGGCGCGAGGGTGAAGCTTTCTTT. Full variable domain (rest looked up from reference TRBV2 and TRBJ1-1): EPEVTQTPSHQVTQMGQEVILRCVPISNHLYFYWYRQILGQKVEFLVSFYNNEISEKSEIFDDQFSVERPDGSNFTLKIRSTKLEDSAMYFCASSAIRGREGEAFFGQGTRLTVV.

This chain connects TRBV7-2 to TRBJ2-7; D call uncertain. This CDR3 comprises 12 residues. The germline V gene has CDR1 SGHTA and CDR2 FQGNSA. With 5 bases removed from V and 2 bases from J, the gap between germline ends came to 7 bases. The DNA for the CDR3 is TGTGCCAGCAGCCATGGTCCCTACGAGCAGTACTTC. Amino acid sequence: CASSHGPYEQYF.

The gene calls are TRBV5-1 and TRBJ2-7; D uncertain. The germline CDR1 and CDR2 sequences are SGHRS and YFSETQ. V was shortened by 4 bases and J by 2 bases, with 13 bases between the two germline ends. The CDR3 loop spans 14 amino acids. CDR3 sequence: CASSQPEVTYEQYF. The CDR3 coding sequence is TGCGCCAGCAGCCAGCCGGAAGTTACCTACGAGCAGTACTTC. The full variable domain, rest sourced from reference TRBV5-1 and TRBJ2-7, is KAGVTQTPRYLIKTRGQQVTLSCSPISGHRSVSWYQQTPGQGLQFLFEYFSETQRNKGNFPGRFSGRQFSNSRSEMNVSTLELGDSALYLCASSQPEVTYEQYFGPGTRLTVT.

J is TRBJ2-5 and V is TRBV11-3; D is unclear. The CDR3 length is 13 residues. CDR1 is SGHNT and CDR2 is YENEEA in the germline V gene. V was trimmed by 2 bases and J by 5 bases, leaving 9 bases between them. The CDR3 sequence: CASSLSPYETQYF. The CDR3, as DNA: TGTGCCAGCAGCTTATCCCCCTATGAGACCCAGTACTTC.

This chain connects TRBV13 to TRBJ2-1, with 9 bases fitting TRBD2. The CDR3 has 15 amino acids. The germline V gene has CDR1 PRHDT and CDR2 FYEKMQ (reference sequence). Trimming took 4 bases from V and 6 from J; bases not matched to a gene: 7. In DNA, the CDR3 is TGTGCCAGCAGCTCCAGCGGGGGGCCTACCAATGAGCAGTTCTTC. This codes for CASSSSGGPTNEQFF.

The rearrangement uses TRBV2 and TRBJ2-5; possibly TRBD1 for D (5 bases). V shed 4 bases and J shed 1 base, with 10 bases lying between them. This CDR3 region has 14 residues. The germline V gene has CDR1 SNHLY and CDR2 FYNNEI. In DNA, the CDR3 is TGTGCCAGCAGTGCCCGACAGATCCAAGAGACCCAGTACTTC. Protein product: CASSARQIQETQYF.

The chain carries TRBV2 and TRBJ2-1; no clear D. Trimming left V 6 bases short and J 0 bases short, with 12 bases between. CDR1 and CDR2 (germline): SNHLY, FYNNEI. CDR3 length: 15 amino acids. CDR3 DNA: TGTGCCAGCAGCCCCGACAAACTCTCCTACAATGAGCAGTTCTTC. It is translated as CASSPDKLSYNEQFF.

The rearrangement joins TRBV9 to TRBJ2-1; weak D call: TRBD1 (6 bases). The CDR3 has 17 residues. Germline-derived CDR1 and CDR2 are SGDLS and YYNGEE. V shed 3 bases and J shed 0 bases, with 16 bases lying between them. CDR3 DNA: TGTGCCAGCAGCGCACGGCCAGGGGATAGCTCCTACAATGAGCAGTTCTTC. Translated: CASSARPGDSSYNEQFF. Together with reference TRBV9 and TRBJ2-1, the CDR3 gives the full variable domain: DSGVTQTPKHLITATGQRVTLRCSPRSGDLSVYWYQQSLDQGLQFLIQYYNGEERAKGNILERFSAQQFPDLHSELNLSSLELGDSALYFCASSARPGDSSYNEQFFGPGTRLTVL.

A word on this clone: The junction differs from germline at one of its ends, possibly a read error. Within the sample, other DNA sequences also encode this same CDR3. The chain couples TRBV7-2 to TRBJ2-3; no clear D gene. There are 15 residues in the CDR3. Germline V gives CDR1 SGHTA, CDR2 FQGNSA. DNA for the CDR3: TGTGCCAGCAGCATCGGACGGTCTGGCACGGATACGCAGTATTTT. Translating it yields CASSIGRSGTDTQYF.

This chain uses TRBV5-6 with TRBJ2-3, with 11 bases aligning to TRBD2. Germline values: CDR1 SGHDT, CDR2 YYEEEE. This CDR3 spans 16 amino acids. Germline trimming cut 3 bases from V and 0 bases from J; bases unmatched to any gene: 3. Written as DNA, the CDR3 is TGTGCCAGCAGCTACCGGACTAGCGGGAGCACAGATACGCAGTATTTT. Its protein product is CASSYRTSGSTDTQYF. Using reference TRBV5-6 and TRBJ2-3 for the parts outside the CDR3, the full variable domain is DAGVTQSPTHLIKTRGQQVTLRCSPKSGHDTVSWYQQALGQGPQFIFQYYEEEERQRGNFPDRFSGHQFPNYSSELNVNALLLGDSALYLCASSYRTSGSTDTQYFGPGTRLTVL.

CDR3 in amino acids: CASSVASGIGNEQFF. For the CDR3, the DNA is TGTGCCAGCAGTGTAGCTAGCGGTATCGGGAATGAGCAGTTCTTC. The V and J genes are TRBV6-1 and TRBJ2-1, with 7 positions matching TRBD2. The CDR3 totals 15 residues. The ends lost 4 bases at V and 7 bases at J; junction bases unmatched: 10. CDR1 is MNHNS, CDR2 SASEGT, per germline.

The chain employs TRBV5-1 and TRBJ2-1, with 9 bases matching TRBD2. Germline V gene sequence: CDR1 SGHRS, CDR2 YFSETQ. The trim removed 3 bases at V and 2 bases at J, leaving 6 bases unmatched. This CDR3 has 16 residues. Written as DNA, the CDR3 is TGCGCCAGCAGCTCCCAACTAGCGGGCGCCTACAATGAGCAGTTCTTC. Amino acids: CASSSQLAGAYNEQFF.